This T cell receptor (beta chain) was sequenced in a study of blood T cell repertoires in COVID-19. After removal of 4 bases from V and 6 bases from J, the junction contained 8 bases not matched to a gene. Germline V gene lookup returns CDR1 SGHDN and CDR2 FVKESK. The length of the CDR3 is 16 residues. This clone was detected once. Profiled with immunoSEQ multiplex PCR; TCRdb holds only in-frame clones, not every one. Among about 65,000 clones listed, 77% were seen once. The sequencing input was peripheral blood. This chain links TRBV14 with TRBJ2-2; TRBD2 agrees at 10 bases. The receptor comes from a human donor in a cohort sampled during active COVID-19. CDR3 protein: CASSPRLAGPAGELFF. The CDR3 coding sequence is TGTGCCAGCAGCCCCAGACTAGCGGGCCCGGCCGGGGAGCTGTTTTTT. Together with reference TRBV14 and TRBJ2-2, the CDR3 gives the full variable domain: EAGVTQFPSHSVIEKGQTVTLRCDPISGHDNLYWYRRVMGKEIKFLLHFVKESKQDESGMPNNRFLAERTGGTYSTLKVQPAELEDSGVYFCASSPRLAGPAGELFFGEGSRLTVL.